This TCR beta chain is from a study of cytomegalovirus exposure and HLA in healthy donors. Germline-derived CDR1 and CDR2 are SGHAT and FQNNGV. V dropped 7 bases and J dropped 9 bases, with 22 bases sitting between them. The CDR3 is 15 residues long. PCR involved 60 Vbeta and 13 Jbeta primers. Sequenced by immunoSEQ multiplex PCR; TCRdb stores in-frame clones only, minus some. The specimen's table records just over 150,000 clones. Sequenced material: PBMCs. The sequence was obtained from a man aged 25 to 40 in good health and CMV-seronegative. J is TRBJ2-1 and V is TRBV11-2; the D gene is possibly TRBD2 (6 bases). CDR3 DNA sequence: TGTGCCAGCACCTCCGGGGGTAGCGCCGTTTCTGAGCAGTTCTTC. The encoded protein is CASTSGGSAVSEQFF.